The T cell receptor beta chain under discussion was sequenced for a study of T-cell reconstitution after alpha-beta-depleted transplantation in children. The TCRbeta library was prepared with unique molecular identifiers. One entry per CDR3 protein results from TCRdb running MiXCR on the PCR reads. The data show 230,000 or so distinct CDR3 sequences, with around 11% seen just once and approximately 2.9% held by the top ten. This clonotype was observed at least ten times. Germline V lookup: CDR1 MNHEY, CDR2 SMNVEV (reference sequence). CDR3 length: 13 amino acids. Deletions cut 10 bases from V and 3 bases from J, with 12 bases between.

The sample in question was PBMCs from the stem cell graft donor, obtained from the stem cell graft. This TCR was recovered from a human donor who donated a stem cell graft to a child with acute lymphoblastic leukemia. The J gene is TRBJ2-2, the V gene TRBV27; perhaps TRBD2 as D (7 bases). The chain's CDR3 is CATPGGHTGELFF. Here the CDR3 DNA reads TGTGCCACTCCCGGGGGGCACACCGGGGAGCTGTTTTTT.